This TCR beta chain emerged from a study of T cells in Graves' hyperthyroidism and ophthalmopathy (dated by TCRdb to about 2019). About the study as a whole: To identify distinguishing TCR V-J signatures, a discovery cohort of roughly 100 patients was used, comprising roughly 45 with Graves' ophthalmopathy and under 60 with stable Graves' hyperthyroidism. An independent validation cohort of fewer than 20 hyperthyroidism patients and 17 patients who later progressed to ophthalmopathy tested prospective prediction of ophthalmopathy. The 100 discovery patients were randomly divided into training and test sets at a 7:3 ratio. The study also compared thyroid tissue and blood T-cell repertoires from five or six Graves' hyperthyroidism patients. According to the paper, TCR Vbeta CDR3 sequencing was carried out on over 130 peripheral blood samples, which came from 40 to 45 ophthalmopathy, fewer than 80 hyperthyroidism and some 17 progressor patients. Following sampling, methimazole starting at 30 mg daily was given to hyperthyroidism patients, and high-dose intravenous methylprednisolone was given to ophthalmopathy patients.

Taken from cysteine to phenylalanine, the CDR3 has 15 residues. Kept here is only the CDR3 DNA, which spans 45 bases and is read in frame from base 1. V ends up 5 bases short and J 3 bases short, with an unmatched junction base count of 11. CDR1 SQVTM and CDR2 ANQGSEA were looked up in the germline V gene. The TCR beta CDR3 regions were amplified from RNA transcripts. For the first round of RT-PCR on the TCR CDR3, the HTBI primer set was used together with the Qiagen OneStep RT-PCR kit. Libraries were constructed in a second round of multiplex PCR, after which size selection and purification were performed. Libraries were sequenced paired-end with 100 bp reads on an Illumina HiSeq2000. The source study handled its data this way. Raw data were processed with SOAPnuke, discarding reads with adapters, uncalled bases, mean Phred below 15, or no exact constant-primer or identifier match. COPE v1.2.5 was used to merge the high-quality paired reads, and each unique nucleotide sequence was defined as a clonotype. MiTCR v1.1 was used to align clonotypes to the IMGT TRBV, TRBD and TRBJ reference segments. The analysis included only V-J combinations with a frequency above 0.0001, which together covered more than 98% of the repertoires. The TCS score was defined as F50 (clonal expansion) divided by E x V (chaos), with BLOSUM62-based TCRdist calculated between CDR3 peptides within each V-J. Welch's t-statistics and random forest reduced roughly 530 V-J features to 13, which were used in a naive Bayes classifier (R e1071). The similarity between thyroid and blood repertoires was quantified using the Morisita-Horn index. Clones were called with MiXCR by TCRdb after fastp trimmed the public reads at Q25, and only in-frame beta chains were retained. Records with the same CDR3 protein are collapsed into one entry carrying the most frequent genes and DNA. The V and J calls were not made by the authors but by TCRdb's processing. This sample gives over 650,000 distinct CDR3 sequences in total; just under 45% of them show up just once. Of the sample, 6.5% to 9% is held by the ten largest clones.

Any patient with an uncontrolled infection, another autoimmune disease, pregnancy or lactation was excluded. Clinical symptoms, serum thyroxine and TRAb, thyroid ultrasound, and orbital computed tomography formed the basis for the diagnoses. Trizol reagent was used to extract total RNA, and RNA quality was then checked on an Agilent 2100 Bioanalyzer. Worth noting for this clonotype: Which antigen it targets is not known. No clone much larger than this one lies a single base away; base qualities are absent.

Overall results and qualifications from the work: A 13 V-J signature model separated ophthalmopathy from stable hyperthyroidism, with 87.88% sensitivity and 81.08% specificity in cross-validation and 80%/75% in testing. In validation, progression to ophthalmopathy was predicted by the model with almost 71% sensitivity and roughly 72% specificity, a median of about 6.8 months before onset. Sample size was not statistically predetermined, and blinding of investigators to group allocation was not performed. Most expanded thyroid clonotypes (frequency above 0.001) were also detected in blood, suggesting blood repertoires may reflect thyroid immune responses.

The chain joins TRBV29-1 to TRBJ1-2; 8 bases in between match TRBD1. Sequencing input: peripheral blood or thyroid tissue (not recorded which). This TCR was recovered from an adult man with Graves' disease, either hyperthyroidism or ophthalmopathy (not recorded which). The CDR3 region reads CSVFHRGYGDYGYTF. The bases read TGCAGCGTTTTTCACAGGGGGTACGGGGACTATGGCTACACCTTC.